In its sample, the clone carrying this T cell receptor beta chain ranks as medium-sized. The antigen is unknown. These data are taken from a study of tumor-infiltrating lymphocytes in primary liver carcinoma. The study's findings and limits: Tumor region pairs shared more overlap than did tumor-adjacent and tumor-blood pairs.

V was pared by 5 bases and J by 3 bases, with 14 bases between. This CDR3 spans 14 amino acids. Germline CDR1 and CDR2: WNHNN and SYGVQD (reference sequence). Starting material of 400 to 600 ng total RNA yielded TCR beta cDNA via a constant-region primer. Three nested multiplex PCR rounds of slightly modified ARM-PCR generated TCR beta libraries. The study ran its first two PCR rounds for 9 to 10 cycles each, using TRBV1-TRBV30 forward primers and a C-beta reverse primer. A single record per CDR3 protein comes from TCRdb applying MiXCR to the multiplex PCR reads. The data contain under 45,000 distinct CDR3 sequences, 65% to 85% of them singletons. Co-extraction of RNA and DNA was performed on about 19-33 mg of unsorted bulk tissue. Chronic HBV infection was present in the patients, who were treatment-naive. Tumor samples uniformly had over 80% viable tumor cells.

The sequencing sample was made of liver tumor tissue from sampling region 2. Documented subset: tumor region T2, inferior pole. This clonotype was sampled from a man between 35 and 55 years old with primary liver carcinoma and hepatitis B virus infection. The chain carries TRBV10-1 and TRBJ2-7; the D gene is possibly TRBD2 (6 bases). The CDR3 nucleotides are TGCGCCAGCAGTCCCGGGGGAATGATCTACGAGCAGTACTTC. Translation: CASSPGGMIYEQYF.